These T cell receptor beta chains were read from a single sample in a study of blood T cells in healthy people across ages. MiXCR, applied by TCRdb to the 5' RACE reads, yields one record per CDR3 protein. The table shows approximately 490,000 distinct CDR3 sequences, with 20% to 30% occurring only once. The same specimen was also included in a second study, on T cells of mothers and their children.

The sample consisted of blood. Receptors were obtained from a boy aged 5-17 years in good health. CDR3s include the opening cysteine and the closing phenylalanine or tryptophan. Each record gives: clone size, J gene, D gene, V gene, CDR3 DNA, CDR3 protein. A D gene is named only where the DNA matches it firmly. Some rows mark clone size as missing; the rest say once, few, many or name a class of expanded clone.

abundance: few
j_gene: TRBJ1-1
d_gene: NA
v_gene: TRBV21-1
CDR3nt: TGTGCCAGCAGCAAACGAGAGGGGAGTCCCAAGTCCACTGAAGCTTTCTTT
CDR3aa: CASSKREGSPKSTEAFF

abundance: few
j_gene: TRBJ1-2
d_gene: NA
v_gene: TRBV7-9
CDR3nt: TGTGCCAGCAGCTTAGCCGGGGGGGCCTTCTATGGCTACACCTTC
CDR3aa: CASSLAGGAFYGYTF

abundance: few
j_gene: TRBJ2-5
d_gene: NA
v_gene: TRBV28
CDR3nt: TGTGCCAGCAGTCCTGGTGACAGTCAAGAGACCCAGTACTTC
CDR3aa: CASSPGDSQETQYF

abundance: few
j_gene: TRBJ2-2
d_gene: TRBD2
v_gene: TRBV29-1
CDR3nt: TGCAGCGTTGAACGCCCGCCGGCTAGCGGGAGGGTCCTGGTGGGAGGGGAACTGTTTTTT
CDR3aa: CSVERPPASGRVLVGGELFF

abundance: NA
j_gene: TRBJ2-7
d_gene: NA
v_gene: TRBV3-1
CDR3nt: TGTGCCAGCAGCCCGACAGTGATCTCCTACGAGCAGTACTTC
CDR3aa: CASSPTVISYEQYF

abundance: few
j_gene: TRBJ2-3
d_gene: NA
v_gene: TRBV29-1
CDR3nt: TGCACCGCCATAGGCGGCGCAGATACGCAGTATTTT
CDR3aa: CTAIGGADTQYF

abundance: few
j_gene: TRBJ2-3
d_gene: TRBD2
v_gene: TRBV28
CDR3nt: TGTGCCAGCAGTTTGTTAGCGGGAGGGCCCGCAGATACGCAGTATTTT
CDR3aa: CASSLLAGGPADTQYF

abundance: few
j_gene: TRBJ1-4
d_gene: NA
v_gene: TRBV20-1
CDR3nt: TGCAGTGCTAGAGCGGACAGTGGAAATGAAAAACTGTTTTTT
CDR3aa: CSARADSGNEKLFF

abundance: NA
j_gene: TRBJ2-7
d_gene: NA
v_gene: TRBV25-1
CDR3nt: TGTGCCAGCAGTGCCACTAGAGTCCCCTACGAGCAGTACTTC
CDR3aa: CASSATRVPYEQYF

abundance: NA
j_gene: TRBJ2-7
d_gene: NA
v_gene: TRBV11-2
CDR3nt: TGTGCCAGCAGCTTAGTCGACCTTCAGAGGGGATACGAGCAGTACTTC
CDR3aa: CASSLVDLQRGYEQYF

abundance: few
j_gene: TRBJ2-6
d_gene: NA
v_gene: TRBV7-9
CDR3nt: TGTGCCAGCAGGGGGCCATCTGGGGCCAACGTCCTGACTTTC
CDR3aa: CASRGPSGANVLTF

abundance: NA
j_gene: TRBJ2-4
d_gene: TRBD1
v_gene: TRBV20-1
CDR3nt: TGCAGTGCTAGACAGGGGGTGGGTGTATCCGACGGAAACATTCAGTACTTC
CDR3aa: CSARQGVGVSDGNIQYF

abundance: NA
j_gene: TRBJ1-1
d_gene: NA
v_gene: TRBV20-1
CDR3nt: TGCAGTGCTAGAAGCTGGGGGGACGGACCAAACACTGAAGCTTTCTTT
CDR3aa: CSARSWGDGPNTEAFF

abundance: few
j_gene: TRBJ2-1
d_gene: TRBD2
v_gene: TRBV6-5
CDR3nt: TGTGCCAGCAGTTCTTCCCCTAGCGGGGGGTACAATGAGCAGTTCTTC
CDR3aa: CASSSSPSGGYNEQFF

abundance: NA
j_gene: TRBJ2-7
d_gene: NA
v_gene: TRBV20-1
CDR3nt: TGCAGTGCGCCGGGGGTAAGGGGGTCGTACGAGCAGTACTTC
CDR3aa: CSAPGVRGSYEQYF

abundance: NA
j_gene: TRBJ2-5
d_gene: TRBD1
v_gene: TRBV27
CDR3nt: TGTGCCAGCAGTTGCCATGGGACAGAACAAGAGACCCAGTACTTC
CDR3aa: CASSCHGTEQETQYF

abundance: NA
j_gene: TRBJ2-2
d_gene: NA
v_gene: TRBV4-3
CDR3nt: TGCGCCAGCAGCCTCGGGGGCGGACAGACCACCGGGGAGCTGTTTTTT
CDR3aa: CASSLGGGQTTGELFF

abundance: few
j_gene: TRBJ2-5
d_gene: NA
v_gene: TRBV6-1
CDR3nt: TGTGCCAGCAGTGGTCCCGGGACTCGAGAGACCCAGTACTTC
CDR3aa: CASSGPGTRETQYF

abundance: few
j_gene: TRBJ1-4
d_gene: NA
v_gene: TRBV9
CDR3nt: TGTGCCAGCAGCGTAAATGGCAGGGGATATAATGAAAAACTGTTTTTT
CDR3aa: CASSVNGRGYNEKLFF

abundance: few
j_gene: TRBJ2-3
d_gene: NA
v_gene: TRBV5-1
CDR3nt: TGCGCCAGCAGCCAGGCCGGGACACCAACAGATACGCAGTATTTT
CDR3aa: CASSQAGTPTDTQYF

abundance: NA
j_gene: TRBJ2-5
d_gene: NA
v_gene: TRBV6-5
CDR3nt: TGTGCCAGCAGCCGCCAAGCTAGCACAGAGACCCAGTACTTC
CDR3aa: CASSRQASTETQYF

abundance: NA
j_gene: TRBJ1-2
d_gene: NA
v_gene: TRBV30
CDR3nt: TGTGCCTGGAGTGTTAGTGGATCCTATGGCTACACCTTC
CDR3aa: CAWSVSGSYGYTF

abundance: NA
j_gene: TRBJ1-2
d_gene: NA
v_gene: TRBV27
CDR3nt: TGTGCCAGCAGTGGCTTGGGAGGGATTAGGGCTGGCTACACCTTC
CDR3aa: CASSGLGGIRAGYTF

abundance: few
j_gene: TRBJ2-1
d_gene: NA
v_gene: TRBV6-2/TRBV6-3
CDR3nt: TGTGCCAGCAGGGATGGGGACTTGTTTTCTGCTGAGCAGTTCTTC
CDR3aa: CASRDGDLFSAEQFF

abundance: few
j_gene: TRBJ1-6
d_gene: NA
v_gene: TRBV4-3
CDR3nt: TGCGCCAGCAGCCAAGATTTATCCAGTGAAGGCTCACCCCTCCACTTT
CDR3aa: CASSQDLSSEGSPLHF

abundance: NA
j_gene: TRBJ2-5
d_gene: NA
v_gene: TRBV5-1
CDR3nt: TGCGCCAGCACAAGACAGGACCAAGAGACCCAGTACTTC
CDR3aa: CASTRQDQETQYF

abundance: NA
j_gene: TRBJ2-3
d_gene: TRBD2
v_gene: TRBV7-2
CDR3nt: TGTGCCAGCAGCCCACTAGGGAGGGCAGATACGCAGTATTTT
CDR3aa: CASSPLGRADTQYF

abundance: NA
j_gene: TRBJ2-7
d_gene: TRBD1
v_gene: TRBV27
CDR3nt: TGTGCCAGCAGTTTCCCCTCCGACAGGGGTGGGTACGAGCAGTACTTC
CDR3aa: CASSFPSDRGGYEQYF

abundance: NA
j_gene: TRBJ2-5
d_gene: TRBD1
v_gene: TRBV7-9
CDR3nt: TGTGCCAGCCGGGGACAGACCACGGGGGAGACCCAGTACTTC
CDR3aa: CASRGQTTGETQYF